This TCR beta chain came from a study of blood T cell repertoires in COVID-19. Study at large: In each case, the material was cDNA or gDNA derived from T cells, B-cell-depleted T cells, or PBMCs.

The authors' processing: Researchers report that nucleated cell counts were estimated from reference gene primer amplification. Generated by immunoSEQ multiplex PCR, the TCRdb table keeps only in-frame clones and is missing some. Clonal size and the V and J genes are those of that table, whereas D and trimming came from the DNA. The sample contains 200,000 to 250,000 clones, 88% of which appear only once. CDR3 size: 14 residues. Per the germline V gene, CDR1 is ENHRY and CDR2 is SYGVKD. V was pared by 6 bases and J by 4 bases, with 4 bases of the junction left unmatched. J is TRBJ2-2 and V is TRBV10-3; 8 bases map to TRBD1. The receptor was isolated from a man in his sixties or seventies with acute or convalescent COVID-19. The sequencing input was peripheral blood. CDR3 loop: CAIRAGGITGELFF. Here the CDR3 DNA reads TGTGCCATCAGGGCAGGGGGCATCACCGGGGAGCTGTTTTTT.